One and the same sample provided the 29 T cell receptor beta chains below, sequenced in a study of T cells after posttransplantation cyclophosphamide. Treatment was busulfan-fludarabine conditioning, a marrow graft, and cyclophosphamide on days +3 and +4. Profiled with immunoSEQ multiplex PCR; TCRdb holds only in-frame clones, not every one. The sample lists some 45,000 clones, roughly 91% occurring once. Sequencing used PBMCs, obtained roughly 59 days after allogeneic stem cell transplant with posttransplant cyclophosphamide. The origin of the receptors is a male patient between 55 and 70 years old who received an allogeneic stem cell transplant from a related donor and was CMV-positive. Some T cells may be provided by the graft donor.

The gene calls are TRBV7-9 and TRBJ2-5, with a tentative D call TRBD1 (5 bases). V was cut by 5 bases and J by 1 base, with 17 bases left in between. Germline CDR1 reads SEHNR; CDR2 reads FQNEAQ (reference sequence). This CDR3 is built from 16 residues. This chain's CDR3 is CASSPRIRAIQETQYF. The DNA for the CDR3 is TGTGCCAGCAGCCCCCGAATCAGGGCAATCCAAGAGACCCAGTACTTC. The full variable domain, rest sourced from reference TRBV7-9 and TRBJ2-5, is DTGVSQNPRHKITKRGQNVTFRCDPISEHNRLYWYRQTLGQGPEFLTYFQNEAQLEKSRLLSDRFSAERPKGSFSTLEIQRTEQGDSAMYLCASSPRIRAIQETQYFGPGTRLLVL.

The chain recombines TRBV5-6 with TRBJ1-1; the D gene is possibly TRBD1 (6 bases). Germline CDR1 SGHDT, CDR2 YYEEEE. V was cut by 3 bases and J by 5 bases, with 8 bases left in between. CDR3 size: 12 residues. CDR3 sequence: CASSWGQTEAFF. The CDR3 region has the DNA TGTGCCAGCAGCTGGGGGCAGACTGAAGCTTTCTTT.

The chain carries TRBV6-7 and TRBJ2-5, with TRBD2 matching over 12 bases. TRBV6-7 is flagged as an ORF with uncertain function. V was pared by 5 bases and J by 7 bases, with 11 bases of the junction left unmatched. CDR3 length: 16 residues. In DNA form, the CDR3 reads TGTGCCAGCAGTCCGACTAGCGGGGGCGACCCTGTGACCCAGTACTTC. The encoded protein is CASSPTSGGDPVTQYF.

The rearrangement uses TRBV6-1 and TRBJ1-1; the match to TRBD1 covers 11 bases. The junction had 9 bases not matched to a gene; V was cut back by 6 bases and J by 6 bases. The CDR3 spans 15 residues. Germline CDR1 and CDR2: MNHNS and SASEGT. In nucleotides, the CDR3 is TGTGCCAGCAGGCGGACAGGGGGCGATAGGGCTGAAGCTTTCTTT. As protein: CASRRTGGDRAEAFF.

The chain recombines TRBV27 with TRBJ1-1, with TRBD1 as a possible D gene (6 bases). Trimming removed 3 bases at V and 4 bases at J, with 12 bases between. CDR1 and CDR2 (germline): MNHEY, SMNVEV (reference sequence). This CDR3 has 14 amino acids. CDR3 DNA sequence: TGTGCCAGCAGTTTGCGGGGGCAAACCACTGAAGCTTTCTTT. Protein sequence: CASSLRGQTTEAFF.

The CDR3 sequence is CASSREPPGQVSSYEQYV. CDR3 nucleotide sequence: TGTGCCAGCAGCCGAGAACCGCCGGGACAGGTTAGCTCCTACGAGCAGTACGTC. The chain couples TRBV27 to TRBJ2-7; TRBD1 matches at 8 bases. This CDR3 spans 18 amino acids. Germline lookup yields CDR1 MNHEY and CDR2 SMNVEV (reference sequence). V lost 6 bases to trimming and J lost 0 bases; unmatched junction nucleotides: 16.

The chain is built from TRBV30 and TRBJ1-2; maybe TRBD1 (5 bases). The CDR3 spans 15 residues. CDR1 and CDR2 (germline): GTSNPN, SVGIG (reference sequence). The V gene lost 5 bases and the J gene lost 8 bases, with 24 bases spanning the gap. CDR3 in DNA: TGTGCCTGGGGGGGGAGGGACGGTAACTTCATGGGCTACACCTTC. Amino acid sequence: CAWGGRDGNFMGYTF. The complete variable domain, with remaining parts taken from reference TRBV30 and TRBJ1-2, reads SQTIHQWPATLVQPVGSPLSLECTVEGTSNPNLYWYRQAAGRGLQLLFYSVGIGQISSEVPQNLSASRPQDRQFILSSKKLLLSDSGFYLCAWGGRDGNFMGYTFGSGTRLTVV.

The V and J genes are TRBV5-1 and TRBJ2-3; D might be TRBD1 (6 bases). V gave up 3 bases and J gave up 1 base, with 6 bases separating them. Germline V gene lookup returns CDR1 SGHRS and CDR2 YFSETQ. The CDR3 spans 13 residues. CDR3 nucleotide sequence: TGCGCCAGCAGCTCAGGGGGCACAGATACGCAGTATTTT. Protein: CASSSGGTDTQYF.

V and J are TRBV5-1 and TRBJ1-5; TRBD1 agrees at 7 bases. Germline values: CDR1 SGHRS, CDR2 YFSETQ. With 1 base clipped from V and 7 bases from J, the junction kept 8 bases outside the gene matches. The CDR3 is 15 residues long. The CDR3 bases are TGCGCCAGCAGCTTGTATTCAGGGGGTGGGCAGCCCCAGCATTTT. It translates to CASSLYSGGGQPQHF.

The table lists this clone with a count of one. The chain is built from TRBV5-5 and TRBJ2-2, with a tentative D call TRBD2 (6 bases). Germline V gene sequence: CDR1 SGHKS, CDR2 YYEKEE (reference sequence). Between the trimmed V and J ends, which lost 1 base and 0 bases, there was a span of 7 bases. The CDR3 has 15 amino acids. The chain's CDR3 is CASSLSGANTGELFF. As DNA, the CDR3 is TGTGCCAGCAGCTTGTCGGGGGCGAACACCGGGGAGCTGTTTTTT.

The V call is TRBV6-5, the J call TRBJ1-1; 8 nucleotides line up with TRBD1. Germline CDR1 and CDR2: MNHEY and SVGAGI. The trim removed 4 bases at V and 7 bases at J, leaving 8 bases unmatched. The CDR3 spans 14 residues. The CDR3 nucleotides are TGTGCCAGCAGTTCCGGACAGGGAGGACTTGAAGCTTTCTTT. Translated, it gives CASSSGQGGLEAFF.

The genes are TRBV6-1 and TRBJ1-2; 7 nucleotides line up with TRBD1. Germline CDR1 MNHNS, CDR2 SASEGT. The CDR3 is made up of 14 amino acids. V lost 8 bases, J lost 8 bases, and 14 bases stayed unmatched. CDR3 in amino acids: CASRETGSAAGYTF. DNA of the CDR3: TGTGCCAGCCGAGAGACAGGGAGCGCCGCCGGCTACACCTTC.

This sequence joins TRBV10-3 and TRBJ2-7, with unresolved D. The CDR3 consists of 13 residues. V lost 4 bases to trimming and J lost 7 bases, with 14 bases between them. The V gene's germline CDR1 is ENHRY and CDR2 SYGVKD. Written as DNA, the CDR3 is TGTGCCATCAGTGTGGAGTCCTTCGGGGAGCAGTACTTC. The encoded protein is CAISVESFGEQYF.

V is TRBV5-1 and J is TRBJ2-1, with 9 positions matching TRBD2. This CDR3 contains 18 residues. Losses at the gene ends were 1 base for V and 6 bases for J; bases not matched to a gene: 14. Germline V gives CDR1 SGHRS, CDR2 YFSETQ. Here the CDR3 DNA reads TGCGCCAGCAGCTTGCGAATAGCGGGGGCCCGATGGAGCAATGAGCAGTTCTTC. Its translation: CASSLRIAGARWSNEQFF.

The chain joins TRBV4-2 to TRBJ2-3, with 8 nucleotides matching TRBD2. Germline CDR1 is LGHNA and CDR2 is YNFKEQ. The J segment lost 3 bases and the V segment lost 1 base, leaving 6 bases of the junction unmatched. The CDR3 runs to 16 residues. This chain's CDR3 is CASSQVGGGSTDTQYF. The CDR3 nucleotides read TGTGCCAGCAGCCAAGTCGGCGGGGGGTCAACAGATACGCAGTATTTT.

The V gene is TRBV25-1, the J gene TRBJ2-5, with D uncertain. Germline V gene sequence: CDR1 MGHDK, CDR2 SYGVNS. The V gene lost 1 base and the J gene lost 1 base, with 4 bases spanning the gap. The CDR3 runs to 13 residues. The CDR3 spells CASSEWAQETQYF. As DNA, the CDR3 is TGTGCCAGCAGTGAATGGGCCCAAGAGACCCAGTACTTC.

J is TRBJ2-3 and V is TRBV20-1, with no clear D. V gave up 4 bases and J gave up 6 bases, with 8 bases separating them. CDR1 DFQATT and CDR2 SNEGSKA come from the germline V gene (reference sequence). This CDR3 has 11 residues. CDR3: CSATKLDTQYF. CDR3 sequence (DNA): TGCAGTGCTACCAAGCTGGATACGCAGTATTTT.

CDR3 DNA sequence: TGTGCCAGCAGTTTCTCCATTGGACTAGACCTCAATGAGCAGTTCTTC. Protein: CASSFSIGLDLNEQFF. The V and J genes are TRBV27 and TRBJ2-1; 7 nucleotides match TRBD2. Germline V lookup: CDR1 MNHEY, CDR2 SMNVEV (reference sequence). V gave up 3 bases and J gave up 6 bases; unmatched junction bases: 11. CDR3 length: 16 amino acids.

V usage is TRBV10-3 and J usage is TRBJ2-5; maybe TRBD2 (7 bases). Trimming took off 10 bases at V and 7 bases at J, with 16 bases between the two ends. The CDR3 is 12 amino acids. The germline CDR1 and CDR2 sequences are ENHRY and SYGVKD. The DNA of the CDR3 is TGTGCCACAGGGGAGGGCTCAGGGACCCAGTACTTC. Protein product: CATGEGSGTQYF.

The genes are TRBV5-1 and TRBJ1-1; 9 bases are a match to TRBD1. CDR1 and CDR2 from the germline V gene are SGHRS and YFSETQ. The CDR3 is 16 amino acids. Unmatched junction bases numbered 11, after V lost 4 bases and J lost 4 bases. The DNA of the CDR3 is TGCGCCAGCAGCGGGGGTAGGACAGGGGAAGGCACTGAAGCTTTCTTT. Residues: CASSGGRTGEGTEAFF.

This chain connects TRBV5-4 to TRBJ2-1; 10 bases map to TRBD2. The germline V gene encodes CDR1 SGHNT and CDR2 YYREEE (reference sequence). V shed 4 bases and J 4 bases; nucleotides not matched to a gene: 8. This CDR3 contains 16 residues. CDR3 coding DNA: TGTGCCAGCAGCAATCCGACTAGCGGGTATTACAATGAGCAGTTCTTC. This encodes CASSNPTSGYYNEQFF.

This clone was observed a single time. CDR3 sequence: CASSKSASCAVTQYF. CDR3 DNA sequence: TGTGCCAGCAGCAAATCGGCTAGCTGCGCAGTTACGCAGTATTTT. The chain has TRBV21-1 and TRBJ2-3; the DNA was not compared with TRBD2, the D call given in the table. TRBV21-1 is recorded as a pseudogene. This CDR3 is built from 15 residues.

The V gene is TRBV5-1, the J gene TRBJ1-4; 7 positions agree with TRBD1. Germline assignment: CDR1 SGHRS and CDR2 YFSETQ. V lost 5 bases, J lost 4 bases, and 2 bases stayed unmatched. The CDR3 has 13 residues. CDR3 sequence: CASRGTVNEKLFF. The CDR3 DNA follows: TGCGCCAGCAGGGGGACAGTTAATGAAAAACTGTTTTTT.

V gene TRBV6-6 combines with J gene TRBJ1-2; TRBD1 matches 7 bases. Germline CDR1 MNHNY, CDR2 SVGAGI (reference sequence). The CDR3 sequence is 13 residues long. Trimming removed 5 bases from V and 6 bases from J; junction bases left unmatched: 6. The CDR3 bases are TGTGCCAGCAGTGATACAGGGGACCATGGCTACACCTTC. Translating gives CASSDTGDHGYTF.

The V call is TRBV5-5, the J call TRBJ2-3, with a possible D match to TRBD2 (5 bases). The CDR3 has 14 residues. V was trimmed by 4 bases and J by 0 bases, leaving 9 bases between them. CDR1 is SGHKS and CDR2 is YYEKEE in the germline V gene (reference sequence). This CDR3 reads CASSLSGSTDTQYF. The CDR3 DNA reads as TGTGCCAGCAGCCTCAGCGGTAGCACAGATACGCAGTATTTT.

The chain has TRBV5-1 and TRBJ1-1, with TRBD1 as a possible D gene (5 bases). Germline CDR1 and CDR2: SGHRS and YFSETQ. The CDR3 sequence is 14 residues long. Trimming cost V 1 base and J 1 base, with 8 bases left between them. CDR3 sequence: CASSLSQGNTEAFF. The CDR3 nucleotides are TGCGCCAGCAGCTTGAGTCAGGGGAACACTGAAGCTTTCTTT.

This chain uses TRBV29-1 with TRBJ1-2; D is unresolved. This CDR3 region has 23 residues. V was cut by 0 bases and J by 1 base, with 36 bases left in between. Germline assignment: CDR1 SQVTM and CDR2 ANQGSEA. In DNA form, the CDR3 reads TGCAGCGTTGAAGATAGTTACAGACTCCCCGGAGGACGACGACGAACTTTTAACTATGGCTACACCTTC. Its protein product is CSVEDSYRLPGGRRRTFNYGYTF.

This clone showed up just once. The chain is built from TRBV7-9 and TRBJ2-2; 7 bases match TRBD2. J was trimmed by 2 bases and V by 3 bases; bases with no gene match: 3. Germline loops: CDR1 SEHNR, CDR2 FQNEAQ (reference sequence). The CDR3 covers 15 residues. In nucleotides, the CDR3 is TGTGCCAGCAGCTTGGCGGGGGATAACACCGGGGAGCTGTTTTTT. Translation: CASSLAGDNTGELFF.

The chain combines TRBV10-3 with TRBJ1-1; no reliable D call. The CDR3 totals 14 residues. Germline CDR1 reads ENHRY; CDR2 reads SYGVKD. The V gene lost 2 bases and the J gene lost 1 base, with 8 bases spanning the gap. The CDR3 here is CAISETDRNTEAFF. In nucleotides, the CDR3 is TGTGCCATCAGTGAGACAGACCGGAACACTGAAGCTTTCTTT.